This T cell receptor (beta chain) comes out of a study of blood T cell repertoires in COVID-19. The wider study: Both acute and convalescent COVID-19 samples were obtained from the United States, Italy and Spain. PBMCs, B-cell-depleted T cells, or T cells provided the cDNA or gDNA that made up the material.

Original processing methods: Quantification of nucleated cells was approximated via reference gene primer amplification. Clones were sequenced by immunoSEQ multiplex PCR, and TCRdb holds only the in-frame ones, with some missing. The DNA was the basis for D and trimming; V, J and clone size are from that table. The data hold around 150,000 clones, with around 84% observed a single time. V lost 5 bases and J lost 2, with 9 bases in between. Germline assignment: CDR1 ENHRY and CDR2 SYGVKD. CDR3 length: 13 amino acids. Sequenced material: peripheral blood. The source is a woman between 45 and 60 years old with acute or convalescent COVID-19. The rearrangement joins TRBV10-3 to TRBJ1-1; maybe TRBD1 (5 bases). CDR3 sequence (DNA): TGTGCCATCAGTCTGGGGGGAAACACTGAAGCTTTCTTT. It translates to CAISLGGNTEAFF.